This is a list of T cell receptor beta chains from one sample in a study of T-cell memory formation after mild COVID-19. TCRdb reprocessed the 5' RACE reads with MiXCR, giving one entry per CDR3 protein. This sample has fewer than 600,000 distinct CDR3 sequences, with 20% to 25% found just once. The sample was PBMCs or a T cell subset sorted from them (not recorded which). Receptors were obtained from an adult woman who had mild COVID-19 (a few samples of this study predate the infection). Cell type and time point are not known. CDR3s include the opening cysteine and the closing phenylalanine or tryptophan. A D gene is named only where the DNA matches it firmly. Clone size is given for some rows only: seen once, a few or many times, or a class if the clone is expanded.

abundance	d_gene	v_gene	j_gene	CDR3aa	CDR3nt
NA	NA	TRBV7-8	TRBJ2-7	CASTPPGPRREQYF	TGTGCCAGCACCCCCCCGGGACCTAGGCGCGAGCAGTACTTC
once	TRBD1	TRBV12-3/TRBV12-4	TRBJ1-4	CASSFSSTGEKLFF	TGTGCCAGCAGTTTTTCCTCGACAGGGGAAAAACTGTTTTTT
few	TRBD1	TRBV4-1	TRBJ2-7	CASSHPGQGKYEQYF	TGCGCCAGCAGCCACCCCGGACAGGGCAAATACGAGCAGTACTTC
few	NA	TRBV3-1	TRBJ2-7	CASSQVRGKSGYEQYF	TGTGCCAGCAGCCAAGTGCGCGGGAAAAGCGGCTACGAGCAGTACTTC
NA	NA	TRBV11-3	TRBJ2-2	CASSNRSGRTGELFF	TGTGCCAGCAGCAATCGCTCCGGAAGGACCGGGGAGCTGTTTTTT
few	NA	TRBV13	TRBJ2-7	CASSTRDRVKEQYF	TGTGCCAGCAGCACGCGGGACAGAGTTAAGGAGCAGTACTTC
NA	NA	TRBV4-3	TRBJ2-4	CASSPAGYGNIQYF	TGCGCCAGCAGCCCGGCGGGGTACGGTAACATTCAGTACTTC
NA	NA	TRBV6-1	TRBJ1-1	CASSEEVTEAFF	TGTGCCAGCAGTGAAGAGGTCACTGAAGCTTTCTTT
few	NA	TRBV11-2	TRBJ1-1	CASSTPRKNTEAFF	TGTGCCAGCAGCACCCCGAGGAAGAACACTGAAGCTTTCTTT
NA	TRBD2	TRBV5-4	TRBJ2-1	CASSLLWLAGGVDYNEQFF	TGTGCCAGCAGCTTGCTTTGGCTAGCGGGAGGGGTAGATTACAATGAGCAGTTCTTC
NA	TRBD1	TRBV7-6	TRBJ2-1	CASSLAPPRQGSSYNEQFF	TGTGCCAGCAGCTTAGCCCCACCCCGACAGGGAAGCTCCTACAATGAGCAGTTCTTC
many	NA	TRBV9	TRBJ1-6	CASSPRAADYNSPLHF	TGTGCCAGCAGCCCGAGGGCAGCCGACTATAATTCACCCCTCCACTTT
NA	TRBD2	TRBV10-3	TRBJ2-7	CAIRGTSIDEQYF	TGTGCCATCAGAGGGACTAGCATCGACGAGCAGTACTTC
NA	NA	TRBV6-5	TRBJ1-5	CAGADSNQPQHF	TGTGCCGGGGCGGATAGCAATCAGCCCCAGCATTTT
NA	NA	TRBV20-1	TRBJ1-4	CSAAILSRGEKLFF	TGCAGTGCTGCGATTCTATCGAGGGGTGAAAAACTGTTTTTT
few	TRBD1	TRBV7-8	TRBJ1-3	CASSLYGQGVRNTIYF	TGTGCCAGCAGCTTATATGGACAGGGTGTTCGAAACACCATATATTTT
NA	NA	TRBV7-9	TRBJ1-4	CASSSYDSLLNEKLFF	TGTGCCAGCAGCTCATATGATTCGCTTCTTAATGAAAAACTGTTTTTT
NA	TRBD1	TRBV6-6	TRBJ2-3	CASSWDSEFTDTQYF	TGTGCCAGCAGCTGGGACAGCGAGTTCACAGATACGCAGTATTTT
few	NA	TRBV4-1	TRBJ1-2	CASSQPTGIGYTF	TGCGCCAGCAGCCAACCCACAGGGATAGGCTACACCTTC
few	NA	TRBV7-2	TRBJ2-7	CASDSSGGGEQYF	TGTGCCAGCGATAGCTCAGGGGGAGGGGAGCAGTACTTC
NA	NA	TRBV9	TRBJ2-6	CASSVTSGANVLTF	TGTGCCAGCAGCGTCACCTCTGGGGCCAACGTCCTGACTTTC
few	NA	TRBV9	TRBJ2-1	CASSASSGWLNEQFF	TGTGCCAGCAGCGCCTCCTCAGGTTGGTTAAATGAGCAGTTCTTC
few	NA	TRBV4-3	TRBJ2-6	CASSMGSSGANVLTF	TGCGCCAGCAGCATGGGTAGCTCTGGGGCCAACGTCCTGACTTTC
few	TRBD2	TRBV10-3	TRBJ2-5	CATSGAVKETQYF	TGTGCCACTAGCGGGGCTGTTAAAGAGACCCAGTACTTC
few	TRBD2	TRBV5-6	TRBJ2-1	CASSLVGLAENNEQFF	TGTGCCAGCAGCTTGGTGGGACTAGCGGAAAACAATGAGCAGTTCTTC
NA	NA	TRBV7-2	TRBJ2-1	CASSLELVSNEQFF	TGTGCCAGCAGCTTAGAATTAGTTAGCAATGAGCAGTTCTTC
few	TRBD1	TRBV24-1	TRBJ1-5	CATSEQQGQPQHF	TGTGCCACCAGTGAACAACAGGGGCAGCCCCAGCATTTT
NA	TRBD2	TRBV7-6	TRBJ2-3	CASSPARGGSTDTQYF	TGTGCCAGCAGCCCGGCCCGGGGGGGGAGCACAGATACGCAGTATTTT
few	NA	TRBV7-9	TRBJ2-2	CASSSQAASGTGELFF	TGTGCCAGCAGCTCCCAGGCTGCCTCGGGCACCGGGGAGCTGTTTTTT
few	TRBD1	TRBV5-1	TRBJ2-7	CASSSTTGWYEQYF	TGCGCCAGCAGCTCCACGACAGGGTGGTACGAGCAGTACTTC
NA	NA	TRBV4-3	TRBJ2-5	CASSQERGLLETQYF	TGCGCCAGCAGCCAAGAGCGTGGTTTGTTGGAGACCCAGTACTTC
few	NA	TRBV30	TRBJ2-7	CAWIFLGEQYF	TGTGCCTGGATCTTTCTCGGCGAGCAGTACTTC
NA	NA	TRBV20-1	TRBJ2-2	CSASWSGTGELFF	TGCAGTGCTAGTTGGTCAGGCACCGGGGAGCTGTTTTTT
NA	TRBD1	TRBV6-5	TRBJ1-1	CASSRQGITEAFF	TGTGCCAGCAGTCGACAGGGGATCACTGAAGCTTTCTTT
few	TRBD2	TRBV20-1	TRBJ2-1	CSARGLAILNEQFF	TGCAGTGCTAGGGGACTAGCGATACTTAATGAGCAGTTCTTC
NA	TRBD1	TRBV6-1	TRBJ2-5	CASTGGGDRGRETQYF	TGTGCCAGCACCGGGGGAGGGGACAGGGGGCGCGAGACCCAGTACTTC
NA	TRBD2	TRBV7-2	TRBJ2-7	CASIGQRTSGSYEQYF	TGTGCCAGCATAGGCCAGAGGACTAGCGGTTCCTACGAGCAGTACTTC
NA	NA	TRBV15	TRBJ2-5	CATSRQGGETQYF	TGTGCCACCAGCAGACAGGGGGGAGAGACCCAGTACTTC
few	TRBD2	TRBV24-1	TRBJ2-3	CATSDQAGTDTQYF	TGTGCCACCAGTGATCAAGCGGGGACAGATACGCAGTATTTT
NA	NA	TRBV4-1	TRBJ2-3	CASSQGIFTDTQYF	TGCGCCAGCAGCCAAGGTATTTTCACAGATACGCAGTATTTT
NA	TRBD1	TRBV7-3	TRBJ1-2	CASSRDSGYGYTF	TGTGCCAGCAGTCGGGACAGTGGCTATGGCTACACCTTC
NA	TRBD1	TRBV7-9	TRBJ2-7	CASTQGTGGEQYF	TGTGCCAGCACCCAGGGGACAGGGGGAGAGCAGTACTTC
few	NA	TRBV5-1	TRBJ1-2	CASSLGPGAYGYTF	TGCGCCAGCAGCTTGGGGCCGGGGGCCTATGGCTACACCTTC
few	NA	TRBV6-2/TRBV6-3	TRBJ2-1	CASSYSGRSNEQFF	TGTGCCAGCAGTTACTCCGGCCGCTCCAATGAGCAGTTCTTC
few	NA	TRBV29-1	TRBJ1-5	CSVGLAGGNQPQHF	TGCAGCGTGGGTTTGGCGGGAGGAAATCAGCCCCAGCATTTT
NA	NA	TRBV20-1	TRBJ1-4	CSAPNPTAPNEKLFF	TGCAGTGCCCCGAACCCGACGGCCCCGAATGAAAAACTGTTTTTT
few	NA	TRBV6-1	TRBJ1-5	CASSEALGDQPQHF	TGTGCCAGCAGTGAAGCGTTAGGGGACCAGCCCCAGCATTTT
NA	NA	TRBV5-6	TRBJ1-1	CASSFPPGEAFF	TGTGCCAGCAGTTTCCCCCCAGGTGAAGCTTTCTTT
few	NA	TRBV29-1	TRBJ2-7	CSAAGFNGYEQYF	TGCAGCGCCGCCGGGTTTAATGGGTACGAGCAGTACTTC
NA	TRBD2	TRBV12-3/TRBV12-4	TRBJ2-7	CASRGLAVSYEQYF	TGTGCCAGCAGGGGACTAGCGGTCTCCTACGAGCAGTACTTC
NA	TRBD2	TRBV4-3	TRBJ2-5	CASSQELGLAGEKGETQYF	TGCGCCAGCAGCCAAGAGTTGGGACTAGCGGGAGAGAAGGGAGAGACCCAGTACTTC
NA	NA	TRBV5-1	TRBJ1-2	CASSLNIPLYGYTF	TGCGCCAGCAGCTTGAATATCCCACTCTATGGCTACACCTTC
NA	NA	TRBV2	TRBJ1-2	CASSESVIGGYTF	TGTGCCAGCAGTGAAAGTGTGATCGGTGGCTACACCTTC
many	NA	TRBV11-3	TRBJ1-1	CASSLEENTEAFF	TGTGCCAGCAGCTTAGAAGAGAACACTGAAGCTTTCTTT